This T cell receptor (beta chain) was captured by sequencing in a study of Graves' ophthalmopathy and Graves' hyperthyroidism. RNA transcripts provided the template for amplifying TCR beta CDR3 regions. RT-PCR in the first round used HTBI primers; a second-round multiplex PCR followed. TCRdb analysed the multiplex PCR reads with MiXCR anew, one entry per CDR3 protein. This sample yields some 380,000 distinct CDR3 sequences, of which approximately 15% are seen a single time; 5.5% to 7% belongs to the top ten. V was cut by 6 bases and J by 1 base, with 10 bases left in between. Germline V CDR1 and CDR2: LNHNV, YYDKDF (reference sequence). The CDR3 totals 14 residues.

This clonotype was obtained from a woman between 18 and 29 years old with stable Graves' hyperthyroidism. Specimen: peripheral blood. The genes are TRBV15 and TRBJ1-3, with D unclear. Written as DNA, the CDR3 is TGTGCCACCAGGGAGGGTTCGTCTGGAAACACCATATATTTT. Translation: CATREGSSGNTIYF.